The sequence of this T cell receptor beta chain was determined in a study of response to subunit inactivated influenza vaccine. A note on this clonotype: Its specificity is not known.

TCRdb reprocessed the RT-PCR reads via MiXCR and lists one record per CDR3 protein. The table lists approximately 290,000 distinct CDR3 sequences, approximately 21% of them singletons, with 10% in the top ten. CDR3 size: 14 residues. Germline V gene data show CDR1 as MNHEY and CDR2 as SMNVEV (reference sequence). Trimming pared 8 bases from V and 5 bases from J, leaving 16 bases between. Study outcomes and limitations: Each seasonal influenza vaccination, the authors suggested, recruits few new T cells.

The genes are TRBV27 and TRBJ1-5; D not resolved. The sequences come from PBMCs from blood, collected about 19 months after vaccination. This sequence originates from a man aged 50-75 years who received an inactivated influenza vaccine. The CDR3 DNA reads TGTGCCAGCGGCCTAGGATGGGGATATCAGCCCCAGCATTTT. Amino acids: CASGLGWGYQPQHF.